A selection of T cell receptor beta chains follows, all from one sample in a study of blood T cell repertoires in COVID-19. Only in-frame clones appear in the TCRdb table, and some are missing; sequencing was by immunoSEQ multiplex PCR. The data show a few hundred thousand clones, 90% seen once. The specimen sequenced was PBMCs or T cells enriched from blood (not recorded which). These receptors were taken from a woman between 18 and 30 years old with acute COVID-19. Each CDR3 is given with its conserved first and last residue. The D gene is left open where the match is weak. Size values are once, few and many counts, or a class for expanded clones, and some rows have none.

cdr3_nt	cdr3_aa	j_call	clone_size	d_call	v_call
TGTGCCAGCAGTTTACGGTCCAGGGCCCTTAATCAGCCCCAGCATTTT	CASSLRSRALNQPQHF	TRBJ1-5	NA	NA	TRBV28
TGTGCCAGCAGCTTTCAAGTTAGGGGGACTGAAGCTTTCTTT	CASSFQVRGTEAFF	TRBJ1-1	NA	NA	TRBV11-2
TGTGCCAGCAGTCTGACAGGGGGCGCATATGGCTACACCTTC	CASSLTGGAYGYTF	TRBJ1-2	NA	TRBD1	TRBV2
TGCAGCGTTGAGGGCAGGGGGCCCGAAGCTTTCTTT	CSVEGRGPEAFF	TRBJ1-1	NA	TRBD1	TRBV29-1
TGTGCCAGCGGGGAGAGCTCCTATAATTCACCCCTCCACTTT	CASGESSYNSPLHF	TRBJ1-6	NA	NA	TRBV2
TGTGCCAGCAGCTTATCAGGATCAGGGAAGGATGAAGCTTTCTTT	CASSLSGSGKDEAFF	TRBJ1-1	NA	NA	TRBV11-2
TGTGCCAGCAGTCAATACACAGGGTCTTATGGCTACACCTTC	CASSQYTGSYGYTF	TRBJ1-2	NA	NA	TRBV6-4
TGTGCCACCAGTGAAACGGGACAGGGGGATAGCTACGAGCAGTACTTC	CATSETGQGDSYEQYF	TRBJ2-7	NA	TRBD1	TRBV24-1
TGTGCCAGCAGTAAAACTTTAGCGGGAGGCTACGAGCAGTACTTC	CASSKTLAGGYEQYF	TRBJ2-7	NA	TRBD2	TRBV28
TGTGCCAGCAAAAACTCGGGACAGGGGAAAACTTTTTATGAAAAACTGTTTTTT	CASKNSGQGKTFYEKLFF	TRBJ1-4	NA	TRBD1	TRBV28
TGTGCCAGCAGTCGCCGGGACAGGGCCGTCTATGGCTACACCTTC	CASSRRDRAVYGYTF	TRBJ1-2	NA	TRBD1	TRBV6-6
TGTGCCAGTAGCGAGGGGGTAAACTCACCCCTCCACTTT	CASSEGVNSPLHF	TRBJ1-6	NA	NA	TRBV19
TGTGCCAGCAGCAAAGATCCGGGTGCCTCCTACGAGCAGTACTTC	CASSKDPGASYEQYF	TRBJ2-7	NA	NA	TRBV21-1
TGTGCCAGTAGTATAGGCAGGTTTTCCGGGGAGCTGTTTTTT	CASSIGRFSGELFF	TRBJ2-2	NA	NA	TRBV19
TGTGCCAGCAGTGCGAATAATTCACCCCTCCACTTT	CASSANNSPLHF	TRBJ1-6	NA	NA	TRBV28
TGTGCCAGCAGTCGAGGGACAGGGAGCTATGGCTACACCTTC	CASSRGTGSYGYTF	TRBJ1-2	NA	TRBD1	TRBV6-5
TGTGCCAGCAGTCACAGGGTTGGAAATCAGCCCCAGCATTTT	CASSHRVGNQPQHF	TRBJ1-5	NA	NA	TRBV27
TGTGCCAGCAGATTCGGAGGCAATCAGCCCCAGCATTTT	CASRFGGNQPQHF	TRBJ1-5	NA	NA	TRBV12-3/TRBV12-4
TGTGCCAGCAGTGGACTAGCGGGATCCTACAATGAGCAGTTCTTC	CASSGLAGSYNEQFF	TRBJ2-1	NA	TRBD2	TRBV5-5
TGCGCCACCGCCGGAGGGAACTACAATGAGCAGTTCTTC	CATAGGNYNEQFF	TRBJ2-1	NA	NA	TRBV5-1
TGCGCCAGCAGTGTGCGGACTAGCGGGCTGGCTCCCTACAATGAGCAGTTCTTC	CASSVRTSGLAPYNEQFF	TRBJ2-1	NA	TRBD2	TRBV10-2
TGTGCCAGCAGCTTGGGCGGGTCGGGCGAGACCCAGTACTTC	CASSLGGSGETQYF	TRBJ2-5	once	NA	TRBV5-6
TGTGCCAGCTCATTCGGGACAGGGGACTATAGCAATCAGCCCCAGCATTTT	CASSFGTGDYSNQPQHF	TRBJ1-5	NA	TRBD1	TRBV18
TGCGCCAGCAGCGCAAAAGGGGGCTCCTACAATGAGCAGTTCTTC	CASSAKGGSYNEQFF	TRBJ2-1	NA	NA	TRBV5-1
TGTGCCAGCAGCGTAGGGGTAAGCGGGAGCGTCCAAGAGACCCAGTACTTC	CASSVGVSGSVQETQYF	TRBJ2-5	NA	TRBD2	TRBV9
TGTGCCAGCGGGGGACAGGGGTTATACGAGCAGTACTTC	CASGGQGLYEQYF	TRBJ2-7	once	TRBD1	TRBV7-9
TGTGCCACCAGTGATAGGGGGAGGGCCAACGTCCTGACTTTC	CATSDRGRANVLTF	TRBJ2-6	NA	NA	TRBV24-1
TGTGCCAGCAGCTTCGGACTAGCGGCAGATACGCAGTATTTT	CASSFGLAADTQYF	TRBJ2-3	NA	TRBD2	TRBV13
TGTGCCAGTAGTATAGTCACTGGAGCAGTTGCGGAGACCCAGTACTTC	CASSIVTGAVAETQYF	TRBJ2-5	NA	NA	TRBV19
TGTGCCAGCAGCGTAGGAGCGGGAGTATCTTACAATGAGCAGTTCTTC	CASSVGAGVSYNEQFF	TRBJ2-1	NA	TRBD2	TRBV9
TGTGCCAGCTATCCTCGCGACAGGGGGCTCACAGATACGCAGTATTTT	CASYPRDRGLTDTQYF	TRBJ2-3	once	TRBD1	TRBV27
TGTGCCACCAGCCCCCGAAGCGGGGACAATGAGCAGTTCTTC	CATSPRSGDNEQFF	TRBJ2-1	NA	TRBD2	TRBV15
TGTGCCAGCAGTCCGCCCCGGGGTGTCACTGAAGCTTTCTTT	CASSPPRGVTEAFF	TRBJ1-1	NA	NA	TRBV28
TGTGCCACTACCCGCGGGGGCATTGGGGATCAGCCCCAGCATTTT	CATTRGGIGDQPQHF	TRBJ1-5	NA	NA	TRBV19
TGCGCCAGCAGCTTAAGTGAGGGCTTCACTGAAGCTTTCTTT	CASSLSEGFTEAFF	TRBJ1-1	NA	NA	TRBV5-1
TGCGCCAGCAGCCAAGAACTAGCGGAGCCCTACGAGCAGTACTTC	CASSQELAEPYEQYF	TRBJ2-7	NA	TRBD2	TRBV4-1
TGTGCCAGCAGTTTATCCCGGACAGGGGGGGTAAACTATGGCTACACCTTC	CASSLSRTGGVNYGYTF	TRBJ1-2	NA	TRBD1	TRBV28
TGTGCCAGCAGCTCCTCCGGGGAGCTGTTTTTT	CASSSSGELFF	TRBJ2-2	NA	NA	TRBV5-6
TGTGCCAGCAACCCGAGGGATTCCTACAATGAGCAGTTCTTC	CASNPRDSYNEQFF	TRBJ2-1	NA	NA	TRBV3-1/TRBV3-2
TGTGCCACCCAATCGGGCGGGGGTAATCAGCCCCAGCATTTT	CATQSGGGNQPQHF	TRBJ1-5	few	NA	TRBV19
TGTGCCAGCGGGAGCCCGGGTTCACCCCTCCACTTT	CASGSPGSPLHF	TRBJ1-6	many	NA	TRBV27
TGCAGCGTTGATCCCTTCACAGATACGCAGTATTTT	CSVDPFTDTQYF	TRBJ2-3	NA	NA	TRBV29-1
TGTGCCAGCAGTTACGGGACAGCCCGTGAAGCTTTCTTT	CASSYGTAREAFF	TRBJ1-1	NA	TRBD1	TRBV6-5